This TCR beta chain is from a study of PD-1 blockade in classical Hodgkin lymphoma. Points from the study as a whole: Exclusion covered patients beginning nivolumab under 1 year post-ASCT. The diversity seen at baseline in complete responders resembled that of newly diagnosed patients. Reports indicated that newly diagnosed patients had lower baseline TCR diversity than healthy donors did.

The data were produced by immunoSEQ multiplex PCR, yet TCRdb's version contains in-frame clones alone and is incomplete. The repertoire includes about 25,000 clones, 65% to 90% of them detected once, and 3% to 3.5% sits in the top ten. Looked up from germline, CDR1 is LNHDA and CDR2 is SQIVND (reference sequence). The CDR3 is 14 amino acids. Trimming took 9 bases from V and 2 from J, leaving 14 bases between them. Indicated time point: cycle 4 day 1 (C4D1), after less than 7 weeks of nivolumab. Relapses following autologous stem cell transplantation were seen in all patients, with brentuximab vedotin exposure varying. Thawed PBMCs underwent magnetic negative selection to yield purified CD4+ T cells. There are a few counts of this clone. The antigen is unknown.

The clonotype comes from a human donor with classical Hodgkin lymphoma. The chain is built from TRBV19 and TRBJ1-5; D is uncertain. Sample: CD4+ T cells from blood, taken before the fourth cycle of nivolumab. CDR3 nucleotide sequence: TGTGCCAGCCTACTCCACGGAGGCAATCAGCCCCAGCATTTT. Its translation: CASLLHGGNQPQHF.